The 24 T cell receptor beta chains given below trace back to one sample, sequenced in a study of OX40 agonist ivuxolimab in advanced cancers. Clones were read by immunoSEQ multiplex PCR, and TCRdb kept only the in-frame ones, dropping some. The sample lists under 30,000 clones, 85% occurring once. Material: CD4+ or CD8+ T cells sorted from blood, obtained in a trial of the OX40 agonist ivuxolimab. The receptor source for this set is an adult with an advanced solid tumor such as melanoma, head and neck, liver or kidney cancer.

The DNA of the CDR3 is TGTGCCAGCAGCGTTTCCACCTCCTACAATGAGCAGTTCTTC. Translation: CASSVSTSYNEQFF. This chain links TRBV9 with TRBJ2-1; D not certain. V was shortened by 2 bases and J by 0 bases, with 6 bases between the two germline ends. In germline, CDR1 is SGDLS, CDR2 YYNGEE. The CDR3 is made up of 14 amino acids.

The CDR3 DNA follows: TGCGCCAGCAACAGAAAGGGACTAGCGGGAGGAGAGACCCAGTACTTC. This translates into CASNRKGLAGGETQYF. The gene calls are TRBV10-2 and TRBJ2-5; 15 bases line up with TRBD2. V was pared by 7 bases and J by 4 bases, with 7 bases of the junction left unmatched. There are 16 residues in the CDR3. Germline V gene lookup returns CDR1 WSHSY and CDR2 SAAADI.

This chain joins TRBV20-1 and TRBJ2-2, with D uncertain. Trimming removed 4 bases at V and 5 bases at J, with 5 bases between. The CDR3 is 11 residues long. The germline CDR1 and CDR2 sequences are DFQATT and SNEGSKA (reference sequence). This CDR3 reads CSAKQTGELFF. The DNA for the CDR3 is TGCAGTGCTAAGCAGACCGGGGAGCTGTTTTTT.

The chain has TRBV18 and TRBJ2-7, with 10 bases identical to TRBD1. The CDR3 sequence is 17 residues long. The germline gives CDR1 KGHSH, CDR2 LQKENI. V gave up 3 bases and J gave up 0 bases; unmatched junction bases: 8. This CDR3 is CASSPSLRDRGSYEQYF. CDR3 bases: TGTGCCAGCTCACCTTCCCTCCGGGACAGGGGCTCCTACGAGCAGTACTTC. The full variable domain, completed using reference TRBV18 and TRBJ2-7, is NAGVMQNPRHLVRRRGQEARLRCSPMKGHSHVYWYRQLPEEGLKFMVYLQKENIIDESGMPKERFSAEFPKEGPSILRIQQVVRGDSAAYFCASSPSLRDRGSYEQYFGPGTRLTVT.

The gene calls are TRBV7-2 and TRBJ1-2; 8 bases are a match to TRBD1. CDR1 and CDR2 (germline): SGHTA, FQGNSA. V shed 1 base, J shed 5 bases, and the junction held 12 bases outside the gene matches. CDR3 size: 17 residues. CDR3 loop: CASSLEGRGRVLYGYTF. CDR3 DNA: TGTGCCAGCAGCTTAGAAGGCAGGGGGCGCGTACTGTATGGCTACACCTTC.

This chain connects TRBV7-3 to TRBJ2-7; D might be TRBD1 (5 bases). Germline V lookup: CDR1 SGHTA, CDR2 FQGTGA. CDR3 length equals 15 residues. V was clipped by 4 bases and J by 0 bases, with 13 bases between them. This chain's CDR3 is CASSYRTVSSYEQYF. CDR3 sequence (DNA): TGTGCCAGCAGCTACAGGACGGTGAGCTCCTACGAGCAGTACTTC. The variable domain in full, completed from reference TRBV7-3 and TRBJ2-7, reads GAGVSQTPSNKVTEKGKYVELRCDPISGHTALYWYRQSLGQGPEFLIYFQGTGAADDSGLPNDRFFAVRPEGSVSTLKIQRTERGDSAVYLCASSYRTVSSYEQYFGPGTRLTVT.

Worth noting for this clone: Compared with germline, one end of the junction differs, possibly owing to a read error. V usage is TRBV7-2 and J usage is TRBJ1-2; D may be TRBD1 (6 bases). CDR3 length: 13 amino acids. Germline V gene data show CDR1 as SGHTA and CDR2 as FQGNSA. The CDR3 protein is CACSRDTSGGYTF. The CDR3 DNA follows: TGTGCCTGCAGCAGGGACACCTCGGGGGGCTACACCTTC.

This sequence joins TRBV6-6 and TRBJ1-1; 7 nucleotides line up with TRBD1. The CDR3 covers 16 residues. Per germline, CDR1 MNHNY and CDR2 SVGAGI (reference sequence). V dropped 4 bases and J dropped 5; count of bases not matched to a gene: 13. For the CDR3, the DNA is TGTGCCAGCAGTTCCCAACCGGGACAGTGGGTGACTGAAGCTTTCTTT. Translating gives CASSSQPGQWVTEAFF.

This clone was counted once. This CDR3 is CASSAGTEPYEQYF. Here the CDR3 DNA reads TGTGCCAGCAGCGCCGGGACAGAGCCCTACGAGCAGTACTTC. V and J are TRBV2 and TRBJ2-7, with TRBD1 matching over 7 bases. This CDR3 is built from 14 residues. The J segment lost 2 bases and the V segment lost 6 bases, leaving 7 bases of the junction unmatched. Germline V gene data show CDR1 as SNHLY and CDR2 as FYNNEI.

The chain is built from TRBV6-5 and TRBJ2-4; D gene unclear. The CDR3 length is 13 residues. Germline-derived CDR1 and CDR2 are MNHEY and SVGAGI. V was clipped by 6 bases and J by 1 base, with 7 bases between them. The chain's CDR3 is CASSLPAKNIQYF. The CDR3, as DNA: TGTGCCAGCAGCCTACCTGCCAAAAACATTCAGTACTTC.

This clone was seen only once. V and J are TRBV5-1 and TRBJ2-7; D tentatively reads TRBD1 or TRBD2 (5 bases each). This CDR3 has 15 amino acids. The germline CDR1 and CDR2 sequences are SGHRS and YFSETQ. V was shortened by 1 base and J by 6 bases, with 17 bases between the two germline ends. The CDR3 loop reads CASSLRGAVSGEQYF. The DNA of the CDR3 is TGCGCCAGCAGCTTGAGAGGGGCGGTTTCAGGCGAGCAGTACTTC. The full variable domain, its missing parts supplied by reference TRBV5-1 and TRBJ2-7, is KAGVTQTPRYLIKTRGQQVTLSCSPISGHRSVSWYQQTPGQGLQFLFEYFSETQRNKGNFPGRFSGRQFSNSRSEMNVSTLELGDSALYLCASSLRGAVSGEQYFGPGTRLTVT.

The chain links TRBV29-1 to TRBJ2-7; D is uncertain. V was cut by 7 bases and J by 3 bases, with 13 bases left in between. This CDR3 has 12 residues. The germline CDR1 and CDR2 sequences are SQVTM and ANQGSEA. This CDR3 is CSAMGRSYEQYF. The CDR3 DNA follows: TGCAGCGCAATGGGCCGGAGCTACGAGCAGTACTTC.

The rearrangement joins TRBV14 to TRBJ2-7; possible D gene TRBD2, 5 bases. The CDR3 extends over 13 amino acids. V was trimmed by 0 bases and J by 6 bases, leaving 9 bases between them. Per germline, CDR1 SGHDN and CDR2 FVKESK. The CDR3 loop reads CASSQELVGEQYF. The CDR3 DNA follows: TGTGCCAGCAGCCAAGAACTAGTCGGCGAGCAGTACTTC.

The V call is TRBV11-2, the J call TRBJ2-7; D not certain. V lost 6 bases, J lost 4 bases, and 10 bases lay in between. Germline V CDR1 and CDR2: SGHAT, FQNNGV. The CDR3 is 12 residues long. The CDR3 DNA follows: TGTGCCAGCAGGGACGACCGGTACGAGCAGTACTTC. Residues: CASRDDRYEQYF.

The chain is built from TRBV2 and TRBJ1-6; no clear D. Trimming left V 5 bases short and J 7 bases short, with 15 bases between. Germline CDR1 SNHLY, CDR2 FYNNEI. This CDR3 is built from 15 residues. As DNA, the CDR3 is TGTGCCAGCAGTACGAGGAAGTCTAGAAATTCACCCCTCCACTTT. Its translation: CASSTRKSRNSPLHF.

The rearrangement joins TRBV28 to TRBJ2-4, with D unclear. CDR1 and CDR2 (germline): MDHEN, SYDVKM. The CDR3 extends over 14 amino acids. Trimming left V 3 bases short and J 1 base short, with 7 bases between. The CDR3 coding sequence is TGTGCCAGCAGTTTCCCTGGGGCCAAAAACATTCAGTACTTC. Protein sequence: CASSFPGAKNIQYF.

This rearrangement joins TRBV2 to TRBJ2-7; D may correspond to TRBD1 or TRBD2 (6 bases each). The CDR3 totals 13 residues. CDR1 is SNHLY, CDR2 FYNNEI, per germline. V was pared by 5 bases and J by 4 bases, with 12 bases between. CDR3 sequence reads: CASSSGGAYEQYF. Written as DNA, the CDR3 is TGTGCCAGCAGTTCCGGGGGCGCGTACGAGCAGTACTTC.

The genes are TRBV18 and TRBJ1-2, with TRBD1 matching 9 bases. This CDR3 has 14 amino acids. V lost 0 bases to trimming and J lost 5 bases; unmatched junction nucleotides: 1. The germline V gene has CDR1 KGHSH and CDR2 LQKENI. In DNA, the CDR3 is TGTGCCAGCTCACCACCCGGGACAGGGTATGGCTACACCTTC. This codes for CASSPPGTGYGYTF.

This sequence joins TRBV5-1 and TRBJ2-1; the D gene is possibly TRBD2 (5 bases). The V gene lost 4 bases and the J gene lost 2 bases, with 13 bases spanning the gap. The CDR3 spans 15 residues. CDR1 SGHRS and CDR2 YFSETQ come from the germline V gene. The CDR3, as DNA: TGCGCCAGCAGCCCGTCGGACTCGGCCTACAATGAGCAGTTCTTC. The encoded protein is CASSPSDSAYNEQFF.

This chain links TRBV7-2 with TRBJ1-2; 7 bases map to TRBD1. CDR1 is SGHTA and CDR2 is FQGNSA in the germline V gene. The length of the CDR3 is 14 residues. Trimming at V came to 5 bases and at J to 0 bases, leaving 3 bases not matched to a gene. The CDR3 protein is CASSQGTANYGYTF. DNA for the CDR3: TGTGCCAGCAGCCAAGGGACAGCTAACTATGGCTACACCTTC.

The rearrangement uses TRBV5-5 and TRBJ2-3, with a tentative D call TRBD1 (7 bases). There are 15 residues in the CDR3. V lost 4 bases to trimming and J lost 3 bases, with 15 bases between them. The germline V gene has CDR1 SGHKS and CDR2 YYEKEE (reference sequence). CDR3 sequence (DNA): TGTGCCAGCAGCGCGGGACAGACTAGGACAGATACGCAGTATTTT. This codes for CASSAGQTRTDTQYF.

The chain has TRBV7-2 and TRBJ2-1; tentative D call: TRBD2 (6 bases). Per the germline V gene, CDR1 is SGHTA and CDR2 is FQGNSA. With 4 bases removed from V and 10 bases from J, the gap between germline ends came to 17 bases. This CDR3 region has 14 residues. In DNA form, the CDR3 reads TGTGCCAGCAGCTCAAGGGGTGTCGGGAGCGAGCAGTTCTTC. Translated, it gives CASSSRGVGSEQFF.

To note about this clone: A read error may explain this, as a much larger clone is one base away. Since no conserved phenylalanine or tryptophan closes the CDR3, a read error is the likely cause. The chain has TRBV12-5 and TRBJ2-7; D unresolved. V gave up 3 bases and J gave up 3 bases, with 15 bases separating them. The CDR3 runs 15 residues. Germline V gives CDR1 LGHNT, CDR2 FRNRAP. The CDR3 sequence is CASGLPISEFYEQYS. CDR3 in DNA: TGTGCTAGTGGTTTACCTATAAGCGAGTTCTACGAGCAGTACTCC.

The genes are TRBV15 and TRBJ2-7; 9 nucleotides line up with TRBD1. Trimming cost V 1 base and J 5 bases; bases outside gene matches: 3. The CDR3 has 14 residues. Germline loops: CDR1 LNHNV, CDR2 YYDKDF (reference sequence). The CDR3 region has the DNA TGTGCCACCAGCAGAGGGGACAGGGTCCACGAGCAGTACTTC. This sequence encodes CATSRGDRVHEQYF.